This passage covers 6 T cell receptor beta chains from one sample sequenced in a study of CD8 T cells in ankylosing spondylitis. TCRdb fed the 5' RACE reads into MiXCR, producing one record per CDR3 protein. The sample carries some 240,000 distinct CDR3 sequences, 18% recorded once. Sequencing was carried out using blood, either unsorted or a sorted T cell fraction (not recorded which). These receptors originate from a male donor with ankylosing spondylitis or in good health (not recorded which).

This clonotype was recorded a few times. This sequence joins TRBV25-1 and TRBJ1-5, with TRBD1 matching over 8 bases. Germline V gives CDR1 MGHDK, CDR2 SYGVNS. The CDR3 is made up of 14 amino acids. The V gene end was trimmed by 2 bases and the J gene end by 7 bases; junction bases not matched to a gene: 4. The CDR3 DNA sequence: TGTGCCAGCAGTGAAGTAGGACAGGGCCAGCCCCAGCATTTT. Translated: CASSEVGQGQPQHF.

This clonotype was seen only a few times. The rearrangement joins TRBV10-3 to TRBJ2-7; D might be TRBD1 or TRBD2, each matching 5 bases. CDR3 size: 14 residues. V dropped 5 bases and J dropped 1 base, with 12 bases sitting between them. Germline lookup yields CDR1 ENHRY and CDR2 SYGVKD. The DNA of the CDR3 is TGTGCCATCAGTCGCCGGGACGGATCCTACGAGCAGTACTTC. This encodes CAISRRDGSYEQYF.

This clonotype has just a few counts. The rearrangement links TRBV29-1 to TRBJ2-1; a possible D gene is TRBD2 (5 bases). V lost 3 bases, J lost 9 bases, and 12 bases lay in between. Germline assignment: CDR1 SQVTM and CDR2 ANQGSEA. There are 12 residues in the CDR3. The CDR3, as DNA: TGCAGCGTTGAGACTTATGGAGGTGAGCAGTTCTTC. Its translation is CSVETYGGEQFF.

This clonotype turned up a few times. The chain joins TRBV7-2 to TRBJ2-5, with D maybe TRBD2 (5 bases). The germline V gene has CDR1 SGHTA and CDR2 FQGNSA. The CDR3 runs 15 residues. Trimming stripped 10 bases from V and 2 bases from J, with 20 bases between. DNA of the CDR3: TGTGCCACCCCTCACCCACGCAGGAGGCAAGAGACCCAGTACTTC. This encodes CATPHPRRRQETQYF.

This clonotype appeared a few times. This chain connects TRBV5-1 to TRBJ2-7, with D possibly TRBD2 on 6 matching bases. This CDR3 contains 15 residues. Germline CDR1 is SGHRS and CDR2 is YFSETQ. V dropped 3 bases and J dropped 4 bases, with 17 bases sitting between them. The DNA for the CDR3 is TGCGCCAGCAGCTCGAGACTAGGAAGCGGATACGAGCAGTACTTC. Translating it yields CASSSRLGSGYEQYF.

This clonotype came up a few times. The CDR3 sequence: CASTYGSSYNEQFF. The CDR3 DNA sequence: TGTGCCAGCACTTATGGGAGCTCCTACAATGAGCAGTTCTTC. The gene calls are TRBV12-3 or TRBV12-4 and TRBJ2-1; possible D gene TRBD2, 5 bases. The CDR3 is 14 amino acids. V lost 7 bases, J lost 0 bases, and 10 bases lay in between.